This T cell receptor (beta chain) originates from a study of blood T cell repertoires in COVID-19. Study-wide background: In each case, the material was cDNA or gDNA derived from T cells, B-cell-depleted T cells, or PBMCs.

CDR3 length: 13 residues. CDR1 is KGHSH, CDR2 LQKENI, per germline. Trimming shortened V by 0 bases and J by 4 bases, and 6 bases separated the two germline ends. Those enrolled in Seattle joined during active infection and were followed longitudinally afterward. Sequencing used immunoSEQ multiplex PCR; TCRdb keeps in-frame clones, though not all of them. The sample carries some 64,000 clones, around 73% recorded once. This sequence was found in a man in his 60s with COVID-19, enrolled during active disease. Specimen: peripheral blood. The chain has TRBV18 and TRBJ1-1; D unclear. The CDR3 nucleotides are TGTGCCAGCTCACCACCGATGAGCACTGAAGCTTTCTTT. Translating gives CASSPPMSTEAFF.